Given below is one T cell receptor beta chain in context. This clone was picked up a small number of times. No cognate antigen has been identified for it. Base-call qualities are not available, and no considerably larger clone is one nucleotide away. The data were taken from a study of shared clonotypes between healthy human individuals (dated by TCRdb to 2020 to 2021). The study in broad terms: The cohort comprised a couple of women and three men aged 18 to 49 years. To estimate repertoire size and how much clonotype sharing occurs between individuals, the study deeply sequenced the blood TCR repertoires of about 5 healthy adults. To increase sequencing depth and limit assay-specific biases, different laboratories used diverse techniques to prepare libraries and sequence TCR repertoires. Between about 0.8 and 9 billion PBMCs per donor were obtained by leukapheresis. For each donor, CD4 naive and CD4 memory were each run on three plates, CD8 naive on two plates, and CD8 memory on one plate.

TCR CDR3 regions were amplified from genomic DNA by multiplex PCR using the deep immunoSEQ assay. Extracted genomic DNA from each cell subset was spread evenly across all wells of several immunoSEQ 96-well plates, with each plate serving as a replicate. For sorted subsets, roughly 200 ng of genomic DNA, equivalent to around 30,000 T cell genomes, went into each replicate PCR. Purified libraries were quantified with a Qubit 3.0 fluorometer, sized on a Bioanalyzer 2100, and re-quantified with the KAPA Library Quantification kit. Every immunoSEQ 96-well plate was sequenced on a separate single-read 150-cycle Illumina NextSeq 550 flow cell. On the authors' methods: Because only junctional sequences without quality scores were contained in the immunoSEQ output, filtering matching that applied to full-length reads could not be performed. Sequences were annotated with PyIR, a Python wrapper for IgBLAST v1.9, using IMGT germline references to assign V/J genes and CDR3. Any read was removed if the V/J assignment was weak (E-value above 1e-6), the CDR3 was missing, or the read contained stop codons, out-of-frame junctions, or ambiguous translated residues. A V3J clonotype was defined by an identical inferred V gene, J gene, and CDR3 amino acid sequence. To compute the percentage overlap between repertoires, the number of shared unique clonotypes was divided by the size of the smaller repertoire. Three approaches were used to assess repertoire richness: RTK rarefaction, the Chao1 estimator, and Recon v2.1 estimates of unobserved clonotypes. Generation probabilities for all TCRbeta clonotypes obtained by the gDNA method from a few donors were computed using OLGA. TCRdb stores this immuneACCESS table with in-frame sequences only. Part of the clones is absent; in the studies checked, under half of the shortfall reflects unresolved V genes, and no reason is known for the rest. That table supplies the V and J calls and clone size; D and trimming were determined from the DNA. Within this sample are about 640,000 clones, with approximately 75% of them counted one time only. About 1.7% of the sample belongs to the ten largest clones.

General conclusions and limits of the study: Incomplete sequencing was indicated by rarefaction of sorted-subset datasets, despite the large sequencing depth. Sampling was restricted to blood, and TCR repertoires in tissue are likely to differ from TCR repertoires in blood. Higher generation probabilities were observed for clonotypes shared by all four sorted-subset donors than for non-shared clonotypes. Naive subsets generally had larger estimated clonotype richness than memory subsets. Based on pairwise subsampling, the degree of clonotype sharing among donors was expected to be affected by sequencing depth. When several donors were compared, the shared fraction of clonotypes was around 5% for naive CD4, less than 4% for naive CD8, roughly 2.3% for memory CD4, and 0.35% to 0.4% for memory CD8. The genetic and exposure-history diversity represented was limited by the small number of donors.

Taken from the germline V gene, the CDR1 and CDR2 loops are SGHTA and FQGNSA. The cysteine opens and the phenylalanine closes a CDR3 of 15 amino acids. Only the CDR3 part of the read is kept: 45 bases, read in frame from the first base. Ends trimmed: V by 2 bases, J by 5 bases; bases unmatched to a gene: 4. Healthy HIV-negative adults with no recently reported acute infections or vaccinations were included as donors. Every donor was a Caucasian adult living in Nashville, Tennessee, USA. Magnetic negative selection was used to enrich CD4+ T cells, after which naive cells were positively selected on CD45RA and the negative fraction became the memory subset. Blood was obtained by leukapheresis, after which PBMCs were separated by Ficoll-Histopaque density gradient centrifugation and cryopreserved in liquid nitrogen vapor phase. Purity and quantity of every magnetically sorted T cell population were checked by analytical flow cytometry. Genomic DNA was isolated from every sorted fraction and measured by UV absorbance on a Nanodrop 2000c.

Material for sequencing was memory CD4+ T cells sorted from blood. In the paper's terms, the cell subset or site label means: CD45RA-negative fraction. The receptor was isolated from a woman in her 30s in good health. The chain is assembled from TRBV7-2 and TRBJ2-3; 10 bases in the middle match TRBD2. This receptor carries the CDR3 CASSLSIAGGDTQYF. The DNA sequence follows: TGTGCCAGCAGCTTATCGATAGCGGGAGGAGATACGCAGTATTTT.